These T cell receptor beta chains were read from a single sample in a study of lymphopenia after photon versus proton radiotherapy. Method: immunoSEQ multiplex PCR; TCRdb's copy keeps in-frame clones and lacks some. The data show some 27,000 clones, approximately 90% seen once. Source: peripheral blood, taken from a patient treated with proton-based radiotherapy. The receptors shown here come from a woman aged 60-70 years with cholangiocarcinoma. Some clones in this sample may be carry-over from other donors' samples. Each CDR3 is given with its conserved first and last residue. The D gene is left open where the match is weak. Some rows mark clone size as missing; the rest say once, few, many or name a class of expanded clone.

j_gene | abundance | d_gene | v_gene | CDR3aa | CDR3nt
TRBJ1-4 | . | . | TRBV7-9 | CASSLGGQRGEKLFF | TGTGCCAGCAGCTTAGGAGGGCAAAGAGGGGAAAAACTGTTTTTT
TRBJ2-3 | . | . | TRBV5-1 | CASSQDSEADTQYF | TGCGCCAGCAGCCAGGACTCTGAGGCAGATACGCAGTATTTT
TRBJ2-5 | . | TRBD1 | TRBV18 | CASSPLGHRGTGETQYF | TGTGCCAGCTCACCACTGGGGCACAGGGGGACGGGCGAGACCCAGTACTTC
TRBJ2-3 | . | TRBD2 | TRBV19 | CASTGEWLAGSDTQYF | TGTGCCAGTACGGGAGAGTGGCTAGCGGGATCAGATACGCAGTATTTT
TRBJ2-1 | . | TRBD1 | TRBV10-3 | CAISDQGALNEQFF | TGTGCCATCAGTGACCAGGGGGCGCTCAATGAGCAGTTCTTC
TRBJ2-7 | . | . | TRBV11-2 | CASSFAASAGYEQYF | TGTGCCAGCAGCTTCGCGGCCTCAGCGGGCTACGAGCAGTACTTC
TRBJ1-1 | . | . | TRBV2 | CASSGFTEAFF | TGTGCCAGCAGCGGGTTTACTGAAGCTTTCTTT
TRBJ2-2 | . | TRBD2 | TRBV7-3 | CASSARGDLGRRHGELFF | TGTGCCAGCAGCGCCCGGGGGGACCTGGGACGGAGGCACGGGGAGCTGTTTTTT
TRBJ2-2 | once | . | TRBV7-2 | CASSFSGRTNTGELFF | TGTGCCAGCAGCTTTTCGGGTAGGACGAACACCGGGGAGCTGTTTTTT
TRBJ2-2 | . | . | TRBV7-2 | CASSLIQTNTGELFF | TGTGCCAGCAGCTTAATACAGACAAACACCGGGGAGCTGTTTTTT
TRBJ2-4 | . | TRBD2 | TRBV5-1 | CASKTGGPAGLAGAGRDIQYF | TGCGCCAGCAAAACAGGGGGCCCGGCCGGACTAGCGGGAGCTGGTAGGGACATTCAGTACTTC
TRBJ2-1 | . | . | TRBV4-1 | CASSQEDSYNEQFF | TGCGCCAGCAGCCAAGAGGACAGCTACAATGAGCAGTTCTTC
TRBJ1-4 | . | . | TRBV6-5 | CASSYSRKLFF | TGTGCCAGCAGTTACTCGAGGAAACTGTTTTTT
TRBJ1-3 | . | . | TRBV10-2 | CASSDPQPSGNTIYF | TGCGCCAGCAGTGACCCCCAGCCCTCTGGAAACACCATATATTTT
TRBJ2-1 | . | TRBD1 | TRBV7-3 | CASRRQGIEQFF | TGTGCCAGCCGACGACAGGGCATTGAGCAGTTCTTC
TRBJ2-7 | . | . | TRBV6-5 | CASSSGQRTTYEQYF | TGTGCCAGCAGTTCAGGTCAGCGTACAACCTACGAGCAGTACTTC
TRBJ1-5 | . | . | TRBV5-1 | CASSPDSNQPQHF | TGCGCCAGCAGCCCCGATAGCAATCAGCCCCAGCATTTT
TRBJ2-3 | . | . | TRBV5-5 | CASSPGTDTQYF | TGTGCCAGCAGCCCAGGTACAGATACGCAGTATTTT